A selection of T cell receptor beta chains follows, all from one sample in a study of neoadjuvant anti-PD-1 for oral cavity cancer. Here immunoSEQ multiplex PCR was the method, and the copy in TCRdb shows in-frame clones only, minus some. The sample carries roughly 25,000 clones, under 30% recorded once. The sample in question was tumor tissue, obtained after nivolumab (anti-PD-1) treatment. All receptors come from a person aged 40 to 85 with oral cavity squamous cell carcinoma. The CDR3 runs from the conserved cysteine through the conserved F or W. The order of the fields is V gene, D gene, J gene, clone size, CDR3 protein, CDR3 DNA. A D gene is named only where the DNA matches it firmly. A row's size may be missing; if present it is once, few, many or a size class.

TRBV20-1	-	TRBJ2-1	few	CSAYYNEQFF	TGCAGTGCTTACTACAATGAGCAGTTCTTC
TRBV28	-	TRBJ1-1	medium-sized	CAVANTEAFF	TGTGCCGTAGCGAACACTGAAGCTTTCTTT
TRBV19	TRBD2	TRBJ2-7	few	CASSRRLAGEGTYEQYF	TGTGCCAGTAGTAGACGACTAGCGGGAGAAGGGACCTACGAGCAGTACTTC
TRBV18	TRBD1	TRBJ1-1	few	CASSPLTGGDTEAFF	TGTGCCAGCTCACCCTTGACAGGGGGTGACACTGAAGCTTTCTTT
TRBV19	-	TRBJ2-1	-	CASKHSAHEQFF	TGTGCCAGTAAGCACTCAGCCCATGAGCAGTTCTTC
TRBV5-4	TRBD2	TRBJ2-3	-	CASSLKLAGGTDTQYF	TGTGCCAGCAGCCTCAAACTAGCGGGGGGAACAGATACGCAGTATTTT
TRBV4-1	TRBD1	TRBJ2-5	few	CASSQIPPTGIETQYF	TGCGCCAGCAGCCAGATCCCCCCGACAGGGATTGAGACCCAGTACTTC
TRBV6-5	TRBD2	TRBJ2-1	-	CASKISGNSYNEQFF	TGTGCCAGCAAGATTAGCGGGAACTCCTACAATGAGCAGTTCTTC
TRBV7-9	-	TRBJ1-4	many	CASSNRDEKLFF	TGTGCCAGCAGCAACCGAGATGAAAAACTGTTTTTT
TRBV28	TRBD2	TRBJ2-7	-	CASSPERGPYEQYF	TGTGCCAGCAGCCCGGAGCGGGGTCCCTACGAGCAGTACTTC
TRBV5-4	-	TRBJ1-1	-	CASSLGSTGTEAFF	TGTGCCAGCAGCTTGGGCTCTACGGGCACTGAAGCTTTCTTT
TRBV27	-	TRBJ2-1	once	CASSFREFHEQFF	TGTGCCAGCAGTTTCAGGGAGTTCCATGAGCAGTTCTTC
TRBV29-1	TRBD2	TRBJ2-7	-	CSVIGLAGGLKQYF	TGCAGCGTAATCGGACTAGCGGGAGGCTTGAAGCAGTACTTC
TRBV11-2	TRBD1	TRBJ2-7	-	CASSFGQGPAYEQYF	TGTGCCAGCAGCTTCGGACAGGGGCCAGCCTACGAGCAGTACTTC
TRBV2	TRBD1	TRBJ1-1	-	CASNLQGATEAFF	TGTGCCAGCAACCTACAGGGGGCCACTGAAGCTTTCTTT
TRBV7-6	-	TRBJ1-5	few	CASSSMLNQPQHF	TGTGCCAGCAGCTCGATGCTCAATCAGCCCCAGCATTTT
TRBV7-9	-	TRBJ2-2	few	CASSPTSTGELFF	TGTGCCAGCAGCCCCACTAGCACCGGGGAGCTGTTTTTT
TRBV9	-	TRBJ1-2	-	CASSVDPVMDRGVANYGYTF	TGTGCCAGCAGCGTAGATCCAGTAATGGATAGGGGTGTAGCTAACTATGGCTACACCTTC
TRBV14	-	TRBJ2-7	-	CASSPLPNYEQYF	TGTGCCAGCAGCCCACTTCCCAACTACGAGCAGTACTTC
TRBV20-1	-	TRBJ1-2	few	CSAGGNGYTF	TGCAGTGCAGGGGGTAATGGCTACACCTTC
TRBV7-8	TRBD1	TRBJ2-7	few	CASSSRDRTIYEQYF	TGTGCCAGCAGCAGCCGGGACAGGACAATCTACGAGCAGTACTTC
TRBV28	-	TRBJ2-6	-	CASSLGVGAGANVLTF	TGTGCCAGCAGTTTAGGAGTAGGGGCTGGGGCCAACGTCCTGACTTTC